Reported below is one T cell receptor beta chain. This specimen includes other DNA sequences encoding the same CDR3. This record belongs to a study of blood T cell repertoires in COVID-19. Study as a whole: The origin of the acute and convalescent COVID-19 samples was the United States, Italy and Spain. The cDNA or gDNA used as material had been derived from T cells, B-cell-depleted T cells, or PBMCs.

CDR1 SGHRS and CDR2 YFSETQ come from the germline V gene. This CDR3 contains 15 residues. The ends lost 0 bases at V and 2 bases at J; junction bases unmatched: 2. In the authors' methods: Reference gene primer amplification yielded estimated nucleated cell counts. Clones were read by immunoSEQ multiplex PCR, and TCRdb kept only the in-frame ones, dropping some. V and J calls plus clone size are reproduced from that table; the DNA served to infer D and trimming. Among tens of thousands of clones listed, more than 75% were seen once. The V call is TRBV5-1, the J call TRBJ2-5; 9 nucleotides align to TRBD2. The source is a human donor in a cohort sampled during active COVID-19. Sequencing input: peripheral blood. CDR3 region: CASSLGRGGQETQYF. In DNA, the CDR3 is TGCGCCAGCAGCTTGGGGCGGGGGGGTCAAGAGACCCAGTACTTC.